Sequencing of this TCR beta chain was carried out in a study of T cell changes during pregnancy in multiple sclerosis. Trimming took 2 bases from V and 2 from J; bases not matched to a gene: 1. There are 15 residues in the CDR3. Germline assignment: CDR1 SGDLS and CDR2 YYNGEE. The method was immunoSEQ multiplex PCR; TCRdb's version includes in-frame clones alone and lacks a portion of them. This table has 65,000 to 90,000 clones, roughly 90% appearing once. Sequences were derived from peripheral blood, sampled in the first trimester of pregnancy. The origin of this receptor is a female donor with multiple sclerosis, enrolled in a pregnancy study. V gene TRBV9 combines with J gene TRBJ1-2, with TRBD1 matching 12 bases. The CDR3 DNA is TGTGCCAGCAGCGTTGGGACAGGGGGCAACTATGGCTACACCTTC. This codes for CASSVGTGGNYGYTF.